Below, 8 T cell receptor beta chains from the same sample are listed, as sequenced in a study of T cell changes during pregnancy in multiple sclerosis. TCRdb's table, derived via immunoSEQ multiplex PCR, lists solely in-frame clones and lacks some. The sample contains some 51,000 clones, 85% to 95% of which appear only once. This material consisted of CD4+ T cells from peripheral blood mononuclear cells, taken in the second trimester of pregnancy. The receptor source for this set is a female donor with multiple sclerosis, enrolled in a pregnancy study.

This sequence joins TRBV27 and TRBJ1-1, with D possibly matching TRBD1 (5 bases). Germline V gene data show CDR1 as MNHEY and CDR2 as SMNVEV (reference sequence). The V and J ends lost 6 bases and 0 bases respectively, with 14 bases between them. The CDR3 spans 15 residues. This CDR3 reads CASSWGRGVNTEAFF. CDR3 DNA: TGTGCCAGCAGCTGGGGGAGGGGAGTGAACACTGAAGCTTTCTTT.

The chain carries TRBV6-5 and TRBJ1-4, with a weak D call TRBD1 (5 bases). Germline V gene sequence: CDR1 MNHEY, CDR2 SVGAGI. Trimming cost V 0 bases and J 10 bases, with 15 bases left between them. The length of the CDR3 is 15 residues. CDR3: CASSYSTATTGKLFF. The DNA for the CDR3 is TGTGCCAGCAGTTACTCGACAGCCACGACGGGAAAACTGTTTTTT.

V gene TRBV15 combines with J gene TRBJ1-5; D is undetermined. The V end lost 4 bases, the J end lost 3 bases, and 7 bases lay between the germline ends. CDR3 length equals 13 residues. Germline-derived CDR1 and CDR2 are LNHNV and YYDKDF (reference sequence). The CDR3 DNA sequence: TGTGCCACCAGCATGAGCTACAATCAGCCCCAGCATTTT. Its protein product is CATSMSYNQPQHF.

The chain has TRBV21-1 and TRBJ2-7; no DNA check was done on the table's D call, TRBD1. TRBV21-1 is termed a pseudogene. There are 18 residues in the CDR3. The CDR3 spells CASSKAVCDRGSSYEQYF. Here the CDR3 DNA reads TGTGCCAGCAGCAAAGCTGTATGTGACAGGGGCTCATCCTACGAGCAGTACTTC.

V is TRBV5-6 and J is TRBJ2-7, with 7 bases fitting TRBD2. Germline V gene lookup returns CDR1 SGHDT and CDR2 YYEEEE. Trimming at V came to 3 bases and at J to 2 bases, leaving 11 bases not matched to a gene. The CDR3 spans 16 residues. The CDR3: CASSSGVAGLPYEQYF. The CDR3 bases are TGTGCCAGCAGCTCGGGGGTAGCGGGTCTTCCCTACGAGCAGTACTTC.

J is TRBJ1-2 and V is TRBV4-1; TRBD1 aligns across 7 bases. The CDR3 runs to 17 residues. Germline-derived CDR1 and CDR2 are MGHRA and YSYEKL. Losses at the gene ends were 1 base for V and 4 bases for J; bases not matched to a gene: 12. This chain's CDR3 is CASSQGVGDRAAYGYTF. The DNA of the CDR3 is TGCGCCAGCAGCCAAGGGGTGGGCGACAGGGCGGCCTATGGCTACACCTTC.

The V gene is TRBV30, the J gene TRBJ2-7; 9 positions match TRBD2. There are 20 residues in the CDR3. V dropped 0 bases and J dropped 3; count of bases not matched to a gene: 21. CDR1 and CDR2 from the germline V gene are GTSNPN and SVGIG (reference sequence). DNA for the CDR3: TGTGCCTGGAGTGTAATCGGCGGGAAGCGGGGGGCTAACCTTGACTACGAGCAGTACTTC. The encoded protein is CAWSVIGGKRGANLDYEQYF.

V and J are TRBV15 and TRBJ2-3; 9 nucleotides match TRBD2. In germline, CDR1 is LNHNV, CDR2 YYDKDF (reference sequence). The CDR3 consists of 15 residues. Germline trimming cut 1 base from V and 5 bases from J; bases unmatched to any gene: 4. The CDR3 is CATSRGGGAGDTQYF. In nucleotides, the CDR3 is TGTGCCACCAGCAGAGGCGGGGGGGCGGGAGATACGCAGTATTTT.